At least ten counts were recorded for the clone carrying this TCR beta chain. Its antigen is not known. Germline assignment: CDR1 LGHNA and CDR2 YSLEER. Deletions cut 1 base from V and 7 bases from J, with 15 bases between. This CDR3 is built from 15 residues. This sample is drawn from a study of T-cell memory formation after mild COVID-19. Overall study findings and caveats: Contracting CD4+ clones lay largely in CM and EM, with CD8+ ones residing in EMRA.

From the 5' RACE reads, TCRdb called clonotypes with MiXCR, one entry per CDR3 protein. The table includes around 300,000 distinct CDR3 sequences, around 8% detected once. Material: PBMCs or a T cell subset sorted from them (not recorded which). This chain uses TRBV4-3 with TRBJ2-3; D not resolved. The origin of this receptor is a young man who had mild COVID-19 (a few samples of this study predate the infection). Cell type and time point are not known. CDR3 in amino acids: CASSQVLQRGNTQYF. The CDR3 DNA reads as TGCGCCAGCAGCCAAGTCCTCCAGAGAGGAAATACGCAGTATTTT.